Each of the 10 T cell receptor beta chains below was sequenced from the same sample in a study of T cells in Graves' hyperthyroidism and ophthalmopathy. Amplification of TCR beta CDR3 regions used RNA as the template. The TCR CDR3 was amplified in a first-round RT-PCR using the HTBI primer set. One entry per CDR3 protein, called by TCRdb with MiXCR from the multiplex PCR reads. Of about 340,000 distinct CDR3 sequences in the sample, around 23% were seen once. Sequences were obtained from blood. The receptors shown here come from a woman in her 50s with Graves' hyperthyroidism.

This clonotype was detected a few times. This chain uses TRBV5-1 with TRBJ2-5, with D perhaps TRBD2 (5 bases). The CDR3 is made up of 16 amino acids. The germline V gene encodes CDR1 SGHRS and CDR2 YFSETQ. V gave up 1 base and J gave up 5 bases, with 18 bases separating them. DNA of the CDR3: TGCGCCAGCAGCTTGAGCATGTACGGGTCGGGGGAGACCCAGTACTTC. Encoded protein: CASSLSMYGSGETQYF.

There are many counts of this clonotype. This chain links TRBV28 with TRBJ1-1; D unclear. Germline V gene lookup returns CDR1 MDHEN and CDR2 SYDVKM. V lost 3 bases, J lost 5 bases, and 7 bases lay in between. This CDR3 contains 12 residues. The CDR3 here is CASSFLRTEAFF. CDR3 sequence (DNA): TGTGCCAGCAGTTTTCTACGGACTGAAGCTTTCTTT.

This clonotype was picked up many times. The genes are TRBV29-1 and TRBJ2-1, with D maybe TRBD2 (6 bases). There are 17 residues in the CDR3. CDR1 is SQVTM and CDR2 is ANQGSEA in the germline V gene. Trimming shortened V by 5 bases and J by 0 bases, and 20 bases separated the two germline ends. CDR3 DNA: TGCAGCGTTAAACTTGGCCGCGCGCGGGGCTCCTACAATGAGCAGTTCTTC. Translating it yields CSVKLGRARGSYNEQFF.

The chain couples TRBV27 to TRBJ2-7; 7 nucleotides line up with TRBD2. This CDR3 has 15 residues. The ends lost 6 bases at V and 0 bases at J; junction bases unmatched: 8. Germline V gene data show CDR1 as MNHEY and CDR2 as SMNVEV (reference sequence). The CDR3 reads CASSPRLAASYEQYF. DNA for the CDR3: TGTGCCAGCAGCCCCCGGCTAGCGGCCTCCTACGAGCAGTACTTC.

Comments on this clonotype: A much larger clone sits a single nucleotide away, making a read error possible. This CDR3 is CASSVRDMGETQYF. Here the CDR3 DNA reads TGTGCCAGCAGCGTCCGGGACATGGGTGAGACCCAGTACTTC. The chain links TRBV7-2 to TRBJ2-5, with a possible D match to TRBD1 (6 bases). V shed 5 bases and J shed 5 bases, with 15 bases lying between them. CDR3 length: 14 amino acids. Germline V gene lookup returns CDR1 SGHTA and CDR2 FQGNSA.

The chain is built from TRBV27 and TRBJ2-2; no reliable D call. From germline, CDR1 is MNHEY and CDR2 SMNVEV (reference sequence). CDR3 length equals 14 residues. V was shortened by 2 bases and J by 0 bases, with 4 bases between the two germline ends. This CDR3 reads CASSLLANTGELFF. CDR3 sequence (DNA): TGTGCCAGCAGTTTACTAGCGAACACCGGGGAGCTGTTTTTT.

This chain joins TRBV28 and TRBJ2-7, with D maybe TRBD2 (6 bases). Germline V CDR1 and CDR2: MDHEN, SYDVKM. Trimming left V 5 bases short and J 1 base short, with 15 bases between. The CDR3 sequence is 15 residues long. The CDR3: CASSTSGTQSYEQYF. In DNA, the CDR3 is TGTGCCAGCAGTACTTCCGGGACTCAGTCCTACGAGCAGTACTTC.

This clonotype was seen repeatedly, ten times or more. CDR3 region: CASITGTSGYEQYF. As DNA, the CDR3 is TGTGCCAGTATCACCGGGACTAGCGGATACGAGCAGTACTTC. The chain uses TRBV28 and TRBJ2-7; 11 bases are a match to TRBD2. The V and J ends lost 9 bases and 4 bases, in that order; junction bases with no gene match: 8. CDR1 is MDHEN, CDR2 SYDVKM, per germline. This CDR3 has 14 amino acids.

This clonotype was recorded at least ten times. This chain joins TRBV7-9 and TRBJ2-1, with 9 bases that match TRBD2. The CDR3 runs to 15 residues. Germline V gene lookup returns CDR1 SEHNR and CDR2 FQNEAQ (reference sequence). V gave up 4 bases and J gave up 5 bases; unmatched junction bases: 6. For the CDR3, the DNA is TGTGCCAGCAGCTCGATAGCGGGAGACAACAATGAGCAGTTCTTC. Translation: CASSSIAGDNNEQFF. The full variable domain, rest sourced from reference TRBV7-9 and TRBJ2-1, is DTGVSQNPRHKITKRGQNVTFRCDPISEHNRLYWYRQTLGQGPEFLTYFQNEAQLEKSRLLSDRFSAERPKGSFSTLEIQRTEQGDSAMYLCASSSIAGDNNEQFFGPGTRLTVL.

This chain links TRBV9 with TRBJ1-2, with a tentative D call TRBD1 (5 bases). The CDR3 totals 13 residues. The V gene lost 4 bases and the J gene lost 3 bases, with 10 bases spanning the gap. Germline V gene data show CDR1 as SGDLS and CDR2 as YYNGEE. The CDR3 nucleotides are TGTGCCAGCAGCCGAGGGGTGGACTATGGCTACACCTTC. Protein product: CASSRGVDYGYTF.